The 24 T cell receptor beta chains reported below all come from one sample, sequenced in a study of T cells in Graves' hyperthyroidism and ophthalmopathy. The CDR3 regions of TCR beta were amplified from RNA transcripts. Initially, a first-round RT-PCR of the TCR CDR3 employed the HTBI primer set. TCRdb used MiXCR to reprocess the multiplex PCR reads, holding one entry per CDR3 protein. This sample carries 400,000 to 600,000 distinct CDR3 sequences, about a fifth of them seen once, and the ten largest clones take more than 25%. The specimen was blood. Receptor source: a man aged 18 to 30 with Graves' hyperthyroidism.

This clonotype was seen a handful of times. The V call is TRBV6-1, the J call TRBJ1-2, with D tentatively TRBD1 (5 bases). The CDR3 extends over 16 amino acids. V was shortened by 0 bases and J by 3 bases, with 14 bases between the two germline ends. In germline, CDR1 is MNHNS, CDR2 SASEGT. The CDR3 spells CASSEATGEAHYGYTF. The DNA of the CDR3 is TGTGCCAGCAGTGAAGCGACGGGGGAAGCACACTATGGCTACACCTTC.

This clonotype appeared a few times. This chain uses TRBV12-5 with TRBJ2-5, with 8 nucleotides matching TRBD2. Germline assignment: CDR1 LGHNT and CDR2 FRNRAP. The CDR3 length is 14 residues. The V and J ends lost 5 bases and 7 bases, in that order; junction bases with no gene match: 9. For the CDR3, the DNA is TGTGCTAGTGGTGCCACCGGGACTAGAGGGACCCAGTACTTC. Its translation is CASGATGTRGTQYF.

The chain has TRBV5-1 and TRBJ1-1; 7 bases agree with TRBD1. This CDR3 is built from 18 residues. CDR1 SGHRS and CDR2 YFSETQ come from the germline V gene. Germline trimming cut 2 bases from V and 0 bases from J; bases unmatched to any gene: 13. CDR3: CASSLDLTGVVMNTEAFF. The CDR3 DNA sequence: TGCGCCAGCAGCTTAGACCTTACAGGGGTGGTCATGAACACTGAAGCTTTCTTT.

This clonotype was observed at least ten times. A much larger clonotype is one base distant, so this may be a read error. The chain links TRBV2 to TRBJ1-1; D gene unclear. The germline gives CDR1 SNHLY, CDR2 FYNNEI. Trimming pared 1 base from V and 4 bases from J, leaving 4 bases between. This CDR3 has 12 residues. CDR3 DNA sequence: TGTGCCAGCAGTGAAGTGATCACTGAAGCTTTCTTT. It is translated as CASSEVITEAFF.

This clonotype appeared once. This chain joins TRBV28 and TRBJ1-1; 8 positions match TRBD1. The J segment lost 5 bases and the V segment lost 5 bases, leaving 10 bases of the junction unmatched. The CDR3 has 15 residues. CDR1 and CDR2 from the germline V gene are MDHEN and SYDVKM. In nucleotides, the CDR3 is TGTGCCAGCAGTATACCAGGGGGCTTTGGGACTGAAGCTTTCTTT. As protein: CASSIPGGFGTEAFF.

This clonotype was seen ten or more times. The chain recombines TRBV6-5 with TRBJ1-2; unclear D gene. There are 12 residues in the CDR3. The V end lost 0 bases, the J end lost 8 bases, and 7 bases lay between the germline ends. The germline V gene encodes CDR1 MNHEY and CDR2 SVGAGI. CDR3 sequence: CASSYSDGGYTF. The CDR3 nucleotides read TGTGCCAGCAGTTACTCGGATGGAGGCTACACCTTC.

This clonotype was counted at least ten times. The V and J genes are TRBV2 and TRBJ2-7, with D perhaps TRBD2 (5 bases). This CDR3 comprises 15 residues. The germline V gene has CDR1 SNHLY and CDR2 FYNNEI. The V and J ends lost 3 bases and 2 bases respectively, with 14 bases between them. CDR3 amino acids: CASSDERAPTYEQYF. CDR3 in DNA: TGTGCCAGCAGTGACGAGAGGGCCCCAACCTACGAGCAGTACTTC.

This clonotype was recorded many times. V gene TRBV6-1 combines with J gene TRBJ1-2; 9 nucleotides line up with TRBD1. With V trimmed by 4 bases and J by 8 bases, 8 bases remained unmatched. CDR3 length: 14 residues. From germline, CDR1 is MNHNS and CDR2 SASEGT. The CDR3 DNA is TGTGCCAGCAGTGCAGAAGACAGGGGGTACGGCTACACCTTC. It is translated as CASSAEDRGYGYTF.

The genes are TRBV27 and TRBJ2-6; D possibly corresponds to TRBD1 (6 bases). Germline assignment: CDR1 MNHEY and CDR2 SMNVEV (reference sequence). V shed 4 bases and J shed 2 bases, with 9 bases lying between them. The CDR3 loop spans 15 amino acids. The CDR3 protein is CASSYRDPGANVLTF. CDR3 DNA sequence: TGTGCCAGCAGTTACAGGGATCCTGGGGCCAACGTCCTGACTTTC.

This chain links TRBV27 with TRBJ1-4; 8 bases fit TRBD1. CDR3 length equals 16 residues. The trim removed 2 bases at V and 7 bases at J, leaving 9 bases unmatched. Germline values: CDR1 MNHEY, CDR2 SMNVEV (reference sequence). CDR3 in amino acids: CASSLAPQGAFEKLFF. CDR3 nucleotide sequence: TGTGCCAGCAGTTTAGCACCGCAGGGGGCTTTTGAAAAACTGTTTTTT. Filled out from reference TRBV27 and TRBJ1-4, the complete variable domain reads EAQVTQNPRYLITVTGKKLTVTCSQNMNHEYMSWYRQDPGLGLRQIYYSMNVEVTDKGDVPEGYKVSRKEKRNFPLILESPSPNQTSLYFCASSLAPQGAFEKLFFGSGTQLSVL.

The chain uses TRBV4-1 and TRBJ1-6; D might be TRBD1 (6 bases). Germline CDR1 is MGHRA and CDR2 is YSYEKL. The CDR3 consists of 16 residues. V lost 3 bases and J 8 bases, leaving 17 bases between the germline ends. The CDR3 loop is CASSHRQVPEDSPLHF. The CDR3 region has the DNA TGCGCCAGCAGCCACCGACAGGTCCCGGAGGATTCACCCCTCCACTTT.

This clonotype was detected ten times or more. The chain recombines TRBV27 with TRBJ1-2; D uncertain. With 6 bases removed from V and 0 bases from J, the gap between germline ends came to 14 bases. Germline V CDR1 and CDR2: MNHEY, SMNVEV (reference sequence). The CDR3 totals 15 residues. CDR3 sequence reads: CASSARWTPNYGYTF. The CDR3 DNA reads TGTGCCAGCAGCGCCCGCTGGACCCCTAACTATGGCTACACCTTC.

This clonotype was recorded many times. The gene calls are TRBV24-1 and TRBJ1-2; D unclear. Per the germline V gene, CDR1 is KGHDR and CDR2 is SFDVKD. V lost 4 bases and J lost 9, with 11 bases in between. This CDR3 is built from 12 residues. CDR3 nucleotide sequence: TGTGCCACCAGTGACGACGGGCAGAGCTACACCTTC. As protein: CATSDDGQSYTF.

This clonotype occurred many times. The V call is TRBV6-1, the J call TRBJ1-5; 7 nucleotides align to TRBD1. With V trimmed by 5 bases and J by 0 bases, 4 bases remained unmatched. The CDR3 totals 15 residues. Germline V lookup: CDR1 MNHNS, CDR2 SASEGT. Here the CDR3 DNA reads TGTGCCAGCAGTAGGACAGGTTATAGCAATCAGCCCCAGCATTTT. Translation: CASSRTGYSNQPQHF.

Here the CDR3 DNA reads TGTGCTAGTGCATGGGCAGCCACCTGGGACACTGAAGCTTTCTTT. Translating it yields CASAWAATWDTEAFF. The rearrangement joins TRBV12-5 to TRBJ1-1; D not certain. The germline CDR1 and CDR2 sequences are LGHNT and FRNRAP. The CDR3 has 15 amino acids. The ends were cut back, 7 bases at V and 3 bases at J, with 18 bases in the middle.

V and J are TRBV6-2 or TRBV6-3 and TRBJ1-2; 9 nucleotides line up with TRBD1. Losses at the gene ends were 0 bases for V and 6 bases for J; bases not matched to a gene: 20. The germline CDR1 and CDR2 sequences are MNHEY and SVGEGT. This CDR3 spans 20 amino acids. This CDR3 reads CASSYSSGWTGAFGDDGYTF. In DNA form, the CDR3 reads TGTGCCAGCAGTTACTCGAGCGGCTGGACAGGGGCTTTCGGGGACGATGGCTACACCTTC.

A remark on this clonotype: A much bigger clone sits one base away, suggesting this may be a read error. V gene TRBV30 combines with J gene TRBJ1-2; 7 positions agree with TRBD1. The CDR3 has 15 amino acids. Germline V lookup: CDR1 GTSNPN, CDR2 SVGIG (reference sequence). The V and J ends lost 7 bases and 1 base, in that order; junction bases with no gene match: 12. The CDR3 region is CALKGRRDSNYGYTF. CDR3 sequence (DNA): TGTGCCTTGAAAGGTCGTCGGGACAGTAACTATGGCTACACCTTC.

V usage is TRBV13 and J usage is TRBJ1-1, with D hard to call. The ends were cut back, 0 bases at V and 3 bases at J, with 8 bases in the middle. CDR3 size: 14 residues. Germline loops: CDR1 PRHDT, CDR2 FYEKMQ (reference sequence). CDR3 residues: CASSLGDRDTEAFF. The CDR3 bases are TGTGCCAGCAGCTTAGGGGATCGGGACACTGAAGCTTTCTTT. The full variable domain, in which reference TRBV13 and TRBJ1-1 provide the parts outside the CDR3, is AAGVIQSPRHLIKEKRETATLKCYPIPRHDTVYWYQQGPGQDPQFLISFYEKMQSDKGSIPDRFSAQQFSDYHSELNMSSLELGDSALYFCASSLGDRDTEAFFGQGTRLTVV.

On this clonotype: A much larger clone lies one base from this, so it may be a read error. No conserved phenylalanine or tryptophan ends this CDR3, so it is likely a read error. The CDR3 loop reads CASTRQPATEAFL. The CDR3 nucleotides are TGTGCCAGCACCCGACAGCCCGCAACTGAAGCTTTCTTG. The gene calls are TRBV5-6 and TRBJ1-1; D is possibly TRBD1 (5 bases). Per the germline V gene, CDR1 is SGHDT and CDR2 is YYEEEE. The CDR3 extends over 13 amino acids. Between the trimmed V and J ends, which lost 6 bases and 5 bases, there was a span of 14 bases.

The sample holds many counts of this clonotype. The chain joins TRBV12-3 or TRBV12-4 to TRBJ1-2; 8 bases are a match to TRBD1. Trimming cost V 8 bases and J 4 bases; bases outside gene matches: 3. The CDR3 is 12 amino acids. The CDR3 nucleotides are TGTGCCAGCCTAGGGACAGGCTATGGCTACACCTTC. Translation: CASLGTGYGYTF.

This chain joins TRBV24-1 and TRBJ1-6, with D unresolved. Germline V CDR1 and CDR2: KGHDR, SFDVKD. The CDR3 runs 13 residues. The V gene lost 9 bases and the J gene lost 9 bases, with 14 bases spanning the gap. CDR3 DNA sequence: TGTGCCACCTTTAGTCTCATGATTTCACCCCTCCACTTT. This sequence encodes CATFSLMISPLHF.

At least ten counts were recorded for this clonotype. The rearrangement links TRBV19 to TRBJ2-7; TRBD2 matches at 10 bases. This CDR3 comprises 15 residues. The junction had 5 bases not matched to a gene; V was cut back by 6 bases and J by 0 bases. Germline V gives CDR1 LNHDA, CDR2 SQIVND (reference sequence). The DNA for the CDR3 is TGTGCCAGTAGCCCTGGACTAGCGGTCTCCTACGAGCAGTACTTC. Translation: CASSPGLAVSYEQYF. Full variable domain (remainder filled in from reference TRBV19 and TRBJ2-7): DGGITQSPKYLFRKEGQNVTLSCEQNLNHDAMYWYRQDPGQGLRLIYYSQIVNDFQKGDIAEGYSVSREKKESFPLTVTSAQKNPTAFYLCASSPGLAVSYEQYFGPGTRLTVT.

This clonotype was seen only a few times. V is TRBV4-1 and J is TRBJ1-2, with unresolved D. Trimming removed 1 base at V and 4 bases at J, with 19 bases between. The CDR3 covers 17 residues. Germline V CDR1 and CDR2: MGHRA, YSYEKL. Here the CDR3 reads CASSQVGGPPRIYGYTF. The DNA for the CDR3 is TGCGCCAGCAGCCAAGTAGGCGGACCACCGCGGATCTATGGCTACACCTTC.

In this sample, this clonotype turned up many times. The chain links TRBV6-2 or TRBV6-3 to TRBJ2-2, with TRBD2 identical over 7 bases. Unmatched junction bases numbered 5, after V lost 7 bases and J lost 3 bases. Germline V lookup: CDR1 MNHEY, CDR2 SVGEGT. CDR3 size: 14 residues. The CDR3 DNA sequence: TGTGCCAGCACCCCGGGGGGTTACACCGGGGAGCTGTTTTTT. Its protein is CASTPGGYTGELFF.